The text below deals with one T cell receptor (beta chain). The data originate from a study of low-dose radiotherapy and immunotherapy resistance in tumors. Turning to the study itself: The study administered intravenous cyclophosphamide at 200 mg/m2 every two weeks, one day ahead of radiation and immunotherapy. The study gave patients oral aspirin 300 mg daily for four cycles from cycle 1 day 1.

Along with nivolumab and ipilimumab, donors received aspirin, low-dose cyclophosphamide and low-dose radiotherapy. Alpha- and beta-chain coverage of first-strand cDNA came from TRAV- and TRBV-specific primers. TCRs were amplified for approximately 22 PCR cycles with a constant-region primer and V-primer adapter. TCRdb redid the calling of the reads with MiXCR, one entry per CDR3 protein. The table lists around 11,000 distinct CDR3 sequences, 50% to 70% of them singletons. CDR1 and CDR2 from the germline V gene are ENHRY and SYGVKD. V lost 0 bases, J lost 9 bases, and 9 bases lay in between. CDR3 length: 14 amino acids.

The gene calls are TRBV10-3 and TRBJ1-6, with D unclear. The source is a human donor with advanced metastatic prostate, ovarian, gallbladder or colorectal cancer (not recorded which). This table probably holds off-target reads from a library built for another chain. DNA for the CDR3: TGTGCCATCAGTGAGTCGGCGGGGAGTTCACCCCTCCACTTT. Its protein product is CAISESAGSSPLHF.